Listed here are 17 T cell receptor beta chains from one sample, sequenced in a study of read filtering for tumor transcriptome and immune sequencing. This library used roughly 400 ng RNA and molecular barcoded adaptors spanning alpha/delta and beta/gamma chains. TCRdb re-called the reads with MiXCR, one entry per CDR3 protein. The data contain about 61,000 distinct CDR3 sequences, roughly 19% of them singletons. The material sequenced was a population of CD138-negative cells sorted from bone marrow. The receptors come from a donor aged 40 or over with multiple myeloma.

This clonotype was observed many times. This chain joins TRBV24-1 and TRBJ1-5, with D unclear. The germline gives CDR1 KGHDR, CDR2 SFDVKD. V was cut by 3 bases and J by 4 bases, with 6 bases left in between. There are 13 residues in the CDR3. CDR3 nucleotides: TGTGCCACCAGTGATATGGGGAATCAGCCCCAGCATTTT. Its translation: CATSDMGNQPQHF.

This clonotype was seen at least ten times. The chain has TRBV5-1 and TRBJ2-2; TRBD2 matches at 15 bases. Per the germline V gene, CDR1 is SGHRS and CDR2 is YFSETQ. After removal of 5 bases from V and 5 bases from J, the junction contained 7 bases not matched to a gene. The CDR3 totals 17 residues. CDR3 sequence (DNA): TGCGCCAGCAGTTTTGGACTAGCGGGAGGGAAAACCGGGGAGCTGTTTTTT. Its protein is CASSFGLAGGKTGELFF.

To note about this clonotype: This may stem from a read error, because a much larger clone lies one nucleotide away. J is TRBJ1-6 and V is TRBV7-8; D is uncertain. The CDR3 is 18 amino acids. In germline, CDR1 is SGHVS, CDR2 FQNEAQ. The chain's CDR3 is CASSLDLGFGLYNPPLHF. The CDR3 DNA follows: TGTGCCAGCAGCTTAGACCTCGGATTCGGTCTTTATAATCCACCCCTCCACTTT.

This clonotype has at least ten counts. The V and J genes are TRBV25-1 and TRBJ1-5; D might be TRBD1 (5 bases). This CDR3 has 16 amino acids. V was trimmed by 1 base and J by 1 base, leaving 11 bases between them. Germline V CDR1 and CDR2: MGHDK, SYGVNS. DNA of the CDR3: TGTGCCAGCAGTGAATCTGGGGGATACAGCAATCAGCCCCAGCATTTT. The encoded protein is CASSESGGYSNQPQHF. Complete variable domain (other parts from reference TRBV25-1 and TRBJ1-5): EADIYQTPRYLVIGTGKKITLECSQTMGHDKMYWYQQDPGMELHLIHYSYGVNSTEKGDLSSESTVSRIRTEHFPLTLESARPSHTSQYLCASSESGGYSNQPQHFGDGTRLSIL.

This clonotype occurred many times. The chain has TRBV25-1 and TRBJ2-5, with TRBD2 matching over 7 bases. The germline V gene encodes CDR1 MGHDK and CDR2 SYGVNS. This CDR3 is 15 amino acids long. The junction had 10 bases not matched to a gene; V was cut back by 4 bases and J by 5 bases. The chain's CDR3 is CASSALGSGAETQYF. Written as DNA, the CDR3 is TGTGCCAGCAGTGCCCTGGGGAGCGGGGCGGAGACCCAGTACTTC.

At least ten counts were recorded for this clonotype. The rearrangement joins TRBV12-3 or TRBV12-4 to TRBJ2-3, with 14 bases aligning to TRBD2. With V trimmed by 4 bases and J by 3 bases, 9 bases remained unmatched. The CDR3 is 18 residues long. This chain's CDR3 is CASSSYPGTSGRTDTQYF. The CDR3 nucleotides read TGTGCCAGCAGTTCTTATCCCGGGACTAGCGGGAGAACAGATACGCAGTATTTT.

As concerns this clonotype: No conserved phenylalanine or tryptophan is present at the end of the CDR3, so a read error is the likely explanation. The gene calls are TRBV6-5 and TRBJ2-7, with D tentatively TRBD1 (6 bases). CDR3 length: 15 amino acids. Looked up from germline, CDR1 is MNHEY and CDR2 is SVGAGI. V lost 5 bases to trimming and J lost 5 bases, with 19 bases between them. CDR3 sequence reads: CASSTRDTISHEQYL. DNA for the CDR3: TGTGCCAGCAGTACCCGGGACACCATATCCCACGAGCAGTACCTC.

Concerning this clonotype itself: This may arise from a read error, as a much more abundant clone is one base away. This chain connects TRBV7-3 to TRBJ2-3; no clear D gene. The germline CDR1 and CDR2 sequences are SGHTA and FQGTGA. This CDR3 comprises 15 residues. CDR3 in amino acids: CASGLSPNWADTQYF. Here the CDR3 DNA reads TGTGCCAGCGGCTTAAGTCCCAATTGGGCAGATACGCAGTATTTT.

This clonotype was recorded a few times. V is TRBV20-1 and J is TRBJ2-5; the D gene is possibly TRBD2 (6 bases). Germline V gene lookup returns CDR1 DFQATT and CDR2 SNEGSKA (reference sequence). Trimming shortened V by 1 base and J by 5 bases, and 17 bases separated the two germline ends. The CDR3 extends over 15 amino acids. Here the CDR3 reads CSARVVATRYETQYF. For the CDR3, the DNA is TGCAGTGCTAGAGTAGTAGCGACTAGATATGAGACCCAGTACTTC.

This clonotype was picked up a small number of times. A single base separates this from a much larger clone, so it may be a read error. The chain recombines TRBV5-6 with TRBJ1-1; weak D call: TRBD1 (5 bases). The germline CDR1 and CDR2 sequences are SGHDT and YYEEEE. The length of the CDR3 is 16 residues. V was trimmed by 2 bases and J by 0 bases, leaving 14 bases between them. The CDR3 loop reads CASSLAGSLLNTEAFF. The CDR3 bases are TGTGCCAGCAGCTTAGCAGGGAGCCTATTGAACACTGAAGCTTTCTTT.

Concerning this clonotype: One base away lies a much larger clone, so this may be a sequencing read error. The gene calls are TRBV7-2 and TRBJ2-2; the match to TRBD2 covers 11 bases. CDR3 length equals 16 residues. Germline CDR1 reads SGHTA; CDR2 reads FQGNSA. The CDR3 loop is CAGSELAGDLAGELFF. DNA for the CDR3: TGTGCCGGCAGTGAACTAGCGGGAGACCTAGCCGGGGAGCTGTTTTTT.

This clonotype was counted only a few times. This sequence may be a read error, since a much larger clone differs from it by one base. The chain couples TRBV6-1 to TRBJ1-1; D might be TRBD1 (5 bases). The CDR3 totals 13 residues. Germline loops: CDR1 MNHNS, CDR2 SASEGT. V lost 7 bases, J lost 1 base, and 10 bases lay in between. The CDR3 is CASIRASNTEAFF. The CDR3 bases are TGTGCCAGCATCAGGGCTTCGAACACTGAAGCTTTCTTT.

The sample holds many counts of this clonotype. The chain uses TRBV11-3 and TRBJ2-1; TRBD1 matches 7 bases. The CDR3 contains 14 residues. Germline CDR1 is SGHNT and CDR2 is YENEEA. Losses at the gene ends were 0 bases for V and 7 bases for J; bases not matched to a gene: 3. CDR3: CASSLEAGGNEQFF. The CDR3 region has the DNA TGTGCCAGCAGCTTAGAAGCAGGGGGAAATGAGCAGTTCTTC.

This clonotype has only one observation. This could be a read error, since a much larger clone is one nucleotide away. The rearrangement joins TRBV19 to TRBJ1-5, with TRBD1 as a possible D gene (6 bases). CDR3 length equals 15 residues. Trimming took off 5 bases at V and 3 bases at J, with 14 bases between the two ends. Germline loops: CDR1 LNHDA, CDR2 SQIVND (reference sequence). CDR3 nucleotide sequence: TGTGCCAGTAGTGGCCCGGGACAACCCAATCAGCCCCAGCATTTT. Translation gives CASSGPGQPNQPQHF. The variable domain in full, completed from reference TRBV19 and TRBJ1-5, reads DGGITQSPKYLFRKEGQNVTLSCEQNLNHDAMYWYRQDPGQGLRLIYYSQIVNDFQKGDIAEGYSVSREKKESFPLTVTSAQKNPTAFYLCASSGPGQPNQPQHFGDGTRLSIL.

At least ten counts were recorded for this clonotype. The V and J genes are TRBV7-6 and TRBJ1-5, with D tentatively TRBD1 (5 bases). Looked up from germline, CDR1 is SGHVS and CDR2 is FNYEAQ. V gave up 5 bases and J gave up 3 bases, with 11 bases separating them. The CDR3 totals 14 residues. The DNA for the CDR3 is TGTGCCAGCAGCCCGCGGGGCCCCAATCAGCCCCAGCATTTT. This codes for CASSPRGPNQPQHF.

This clonotype was seen many times. The rearrangement joins TRBV20-1 to TRBJ1-5; possibly TRBD1 for D (5 bases). Germline CDR1 DFQATT, CDR2 SNEGSKA (reference sequence). The CDR3 extends over 12 amino acids. CDR3 sequence (DNA): TGCAGCCTGGGGGTCCTCAATCAGCCCCAGCATTTT. Translating it yields CSLGVLNQPQHF.

The sample holds many counts of this clonotype. The rearrangement joins TRBV5-6 to TRBJ2-7, with TRBD1 matching 9 bases. The CDR3 is 14 residues long. J was trimmed by 3 bases and V by 3 bases; bases with no gene match: 4. Looked up from germline, CDR1 is SGHDT and CDR2 is YYEEEE. The chain's CDR3 is CASSYGQGRYEQYF. The CDR3 coding sequence is TGTGCCAGCAGCTACGGACAGGGGCGCTACGAGCAGTACTTC.